The 15 T cell receptor beta chains below come from one sample, sequenced in a study of shared clonotypes between healthy human individuals. Only in-frame clones appear in the TCRdb table, and some are missing; sequencing was by immunoSEQ multiplex PCR. This sample has some 2,100,000 clones, with roughly 91% found just once. Naivety among CD8 cells was defined by CD45RO negativity and positive CCR7 selection, thereby excluding terminally differentiated effector memory CD45RA+ cells. Specimen: naive CD8+ T cells from PBMCs. The origin of the receptors is a young man in good health. Some clones in this sample may be carry-over from other donors' samples.

This chain joins TRBV6-6 and TRBJ2-2; 7 bases agree with TRBD1. Germline V gene sequence: CDR1 MNHNY, CDR2 SVGAGI (reference sequence). This CDR3 contains 14 residues. The ends lost 4 bases at V and 7 bases at J; junction bases unmatched: 6. The DNA for the CDR3 is TGTGCCAGCAGTTCCTCCGGACAGGACGGGGAGCTGTTTTTT. Its translation is CASSSSGQDGELFF.

The CDR3 region is CASMGGLAGETQYF. The CDR3 coding sequence is TGTGCCAGCATGGGGGGACTAGCGGGAGAGACCCAGTACTTC. V is TRBV6-6 and J is TRBJ2-5; 12 bases match TRBD2. The CDR3 extends over 14 amino acids. Germline CDR1 and CDR2: MNHNY and SVGAGI (reference sequence). Trimming removed 7 bases from V and 4 bases from J; junction bases left unmatched: 4.

The chain has TRBV4-3 and TRBJ2-5, with a weak D call TRBD1 (6 bases). Germline V gene data show CDR1 as LGHNA and CDR2 as YSLEER. Trimming stripped 0 bases from V and 5 bases from J, with 16 bases between. The CDR3 length is 16 residues. The chain's CDR3 is CASSQDLARGLETQYF. The CDR3 DNA sequence: TGCGCCAGCAGCCAAGATCTGGCCAGGGGATTGGAGACCCAGTACTTC.

The chain carries TRBV19 and TRBJ2-3; D may be TRBD2 (6 bases). The CDR3 consists of 19 residues. Between the trimmed V and J ends, which lost 1 base and 0 bases, there was a span of 20 bases. The germline V gene encodes CDR1 LNHDA and CDR2 SQIVND (reference sequence). In DNA, the CDR3 is TGTGCCAGTAGTATAGGGGCGGGAATGCGGCGGACTAGCACAGATACGCAGTATTTT. As protein: CASSIGAGMRRTSTDTQYF.

J is TRBJ1-2 and V is TRBV5-1, with 7 bases that match TRBD1. Germline values: CDR1 SGHRS, CDR2 YFSETQ. V trimming: 5 bases; J trimming: 8 bases; junction bases outside the gene matches: 21. The length of the CDR3 is 17 residues. This chain's CDR3 is CASSPDPWTGNGQGYTF. In nucleotides, the CDR3 is TGCGCCAGCAGTCCCGACCCCTGGACAGGAAACGGTCAGGGCTACACCTTC.

The chain links TRBV28 to TRBJ2-2, with 14 positions matching TRBD2. Germline V lookup: CDR1 MDHEN, CDR2 SYDVKM. Trimming removed 7 bases from V and 6 bases from J; junction bases left unmatched: 13. The length of the CDR3 is 18 residues. CDR3 nucleotide sequence: TGTGCCAGCACCCCACGGAGGGGACTAGCGGGAGTGGCCGGGGAGCTGTTTTTT. This sequence encodes CASTPRRGLAGVAGELFF. The whole variable domain, filled in from reference TRBV28 and TRBJ2-2, reads DVKVTQSSRYLVKRTGEKVFLECVQDMDHENMFWYRQDPGLGLRLIYFSYDVKMKEKGDIPEGYSVSREKKERFSLILESASTNQTSMYLCASTPRRGLAGVAGELFFGEGSRLTVL.

The chain recombines TRBV5-4 with TRBJ2-4; TRBD2 is a possible D gene (5 bases). The CDR3 spans 16 residues. V lost 0 bases, J lost 0 bases, and 10 bases lay in between. The V gene's germline CDR1 is SGHNT and CDR2 YYREEE (reference sequence). CDR3 protein: CASSLGGSGAKNIQYF. In DNA, the CDR3 is TGTGCCAGCAGCTTGGGAGGGTCGGGAGCCAAAAACATTCAGTACTTC.

Worth noting for this clone: Other nucleotide sequences from this sample produce the same CDR3. The J gene is TRBJ2-7, the V gene TRBV28; D is perhaps TRBD2 (5 bases). With 2 bases removed from V and 4 bases from J, the gap between germline ends came to 12 bases. The CDR3 consists of 14 residues. Germline CDR1 MDHEN, CDR2 SYDVKM. CDR3 DNA sequence: TGTGCCAGCAGTTTAAGAGGGTCTCGGTACGAGCAGTACTTC. Its protein is CASSLRGSRYEQYF. The full variable domain, rest sourced from reference TRBV28 and TRBJ2-7, is DVKVTQSSRYLVKRTGEKVFLECVQDMDHENMFWYRQDPGLGLRLIYFSYDVKMKEKGDIPEGYSVSREKKERFSLILESASTNQTSMYLCASSLRGSRYEQYFGPGTRLTVT.

This chain joins TRBV12-2 and TRBJ1-1; the table names TRBD1, a call not compared with the DNA. TRBV12-2 is shown as a pseudogene. The CDR3 spans 14 residues. The CDR3 sequence is CASRLRTSDTEAFF. CDR3 nucleotides: TGTGCAAGTCGCTTAAGGACATCCGACACTGAAGCTTTCTTT.

As to this clone: Additional DNA sequences in this sample encode the identical CDR3. The V and J genes are TRBV7-9 and TRBJ1-3; D unclear. CDR3 length: 15 residues. The V gene's germline CDR1 is SEHNR and CDR2 FQNEAQ (reference sequence). The V end lost 1 base, the J end lost 0 bases, and 7 bases lay between the germline ends. DNA of the CDR3: TGTGCCAGCAGCTTAGACGGGTTCTCTGGAAACACCATATATTTT. Translation gives CASSLDGFSGNTIYF.

This clone was recorded only once. The rearrangement links TRBV28 to TRBJ2-7; D possibly corresponds to TRBD1 (6 bases). V was clipped by 3 bases and J by 4 bases, with 16 bases between them. There are 15 residues in the CDR3. Germline values: CDR1 MDHEN, CDR2 SYDVKM. CDR3 amino acids: CASSLNWDTIYEQYF. DNA of the CDR3: TGTGCCAGCAGTTTGAACTGGGACACTATATACGAGCAGTACTTC.

This sequence joins TRBV4-1 and TRBJ2-5, with D perhaps assigned TRBD1 or TRBD2 (5 bases each). This CDR3 has 15 residues. The V end lost 0 bases, the J end lost 5 bases, and 13 bases lay between the germline ends. Germline CDR1 MGHRA, CDR2 YSYEKL. The CDR3 reads CASSQEPGPAETQYF. CDR3 bases: TGCGCCAGCAGCCAAGAACCGGGACCCGCTGAGACCCAGTACTTC.

The chain has TRBV15 and TRBJ2-1, with a possible D match to TRBD1 (5 bases). The V gene's germline CDR1 is LNHNV and CDR2 YYDKDF (reference sequence). This CDR3 contains 17 residues. V was cut by 1 base and J by 1 base, with 14 bases left in between. The CDR3 protein is CATSRARQRLSYNEQFF. CDR3 DNA sequence: TGTGCCACCAGCAGAGCCCGACAGCGATTATCCTACAATGAGCAGTTCTTC. The complete variable domain, with remaining parts taken from reference TRBV15 and TRBJ2-1, reads DAMVIQNPRYQVTQFGKPVTLSCSQTLNHNVMYWYQQKSSQAPKLLFHYYDKDFNNEADTPDNFQSRRPNTSFCFLDIRSPGLGDTAMYLCATSRARQRLSYNEQFFGPGTRLTVL.

Concerning this clone itself: One junction end does not reproduce the germline sequence, and a read error may be involved. The chain's CDR3 is CASSQGLAGREQFF. CDR3 coding DNA: TGCGCCAGCAGCCAAGGGCTAGCGGGGAGGGAGCAATTCTTC. The genes are TRBV4-1 and TRBJ2-1, with 9 bases lining up with TRBD2. This CDR3 is 14 amino acids long. Germline CDR1 is MGHRA and CDR2 is YSYEKL.

The V call is TRBV29-1, the J call TRBJ2-1, with TRBD1 matching 9 bases. J was trimmed by 8 bases and V by 2 bases; bases with no gene match: 7. The CDR3 is made up of 14 amino acids. CDR1 and CDR2 (germline): SQVTM, ANQGSEA. The CDR3 spells CSVESTGTGYEQFF. CDR3 DNA sequence: TGCAGCGTTGAATCCACCGGGACAGGGTATGAGCAGTTCTTC.